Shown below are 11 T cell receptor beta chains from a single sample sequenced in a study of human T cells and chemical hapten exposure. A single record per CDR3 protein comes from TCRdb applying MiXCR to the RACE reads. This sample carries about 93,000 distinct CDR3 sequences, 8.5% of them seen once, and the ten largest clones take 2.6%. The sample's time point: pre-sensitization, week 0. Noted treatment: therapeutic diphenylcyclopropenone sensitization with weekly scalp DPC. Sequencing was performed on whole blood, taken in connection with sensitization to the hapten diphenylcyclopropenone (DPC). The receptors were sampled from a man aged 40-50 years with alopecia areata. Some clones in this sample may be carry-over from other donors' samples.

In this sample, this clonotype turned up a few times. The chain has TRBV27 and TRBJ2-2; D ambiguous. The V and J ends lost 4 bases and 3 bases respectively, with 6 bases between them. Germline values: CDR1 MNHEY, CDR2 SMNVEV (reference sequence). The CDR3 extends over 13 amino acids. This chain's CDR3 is CASSSGYTGELFF. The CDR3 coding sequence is TGTGCCAGCAGTTCCGGATACACCGGGGAGCTGTTTTTT.

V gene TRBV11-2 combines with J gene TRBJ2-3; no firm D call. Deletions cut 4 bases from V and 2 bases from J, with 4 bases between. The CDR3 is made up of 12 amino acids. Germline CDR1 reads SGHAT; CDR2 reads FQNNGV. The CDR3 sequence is CASSSATDTQYF. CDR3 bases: TGTGCCAGCAGCTCCGCCACAGATACGCAGTATTTT.

This chain's CDR3 is CARSLTIHAGNTIYF. DNA of the CDR3: TGTGCCAGAAGCTTGACCATTCACGCTGGAAACACCATATATTTT. The V gene is TRBV5-3, the J gene TRBJ1-3; D ambiguous. TRBV5-3 is recorded as an ORF, its role being uncertain. V lost 1 base, J lost 2 bases, and 10 bases lay in between. The CDR3 runs 15 residues.

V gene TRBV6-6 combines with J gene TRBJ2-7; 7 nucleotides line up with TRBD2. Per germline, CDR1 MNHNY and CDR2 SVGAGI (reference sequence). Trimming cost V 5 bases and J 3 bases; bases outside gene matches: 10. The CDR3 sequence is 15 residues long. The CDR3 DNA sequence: TGTGCCAGCAGTCCCCGGAAAGGGAGGGGCTACGAGCAGTACGTC. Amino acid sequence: CASSPRKGRGYEQYV.

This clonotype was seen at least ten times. CDR3 region: CASSTGQGGNYGYTF. The CDR3 DNA follows: TGTGCCAGCAGCACCGGACAGGGGGGAAACTATGGCTACACCTTC. The V gene is TRBV7-9, the J gene TRBJ1-2, with TRBD1 matching 10 bases. This CDR3 has 15 residues. The V gene's germline CDR1 is SEHNR and CDR2 FQNEAQ (reference sequence). J gave up 2 bases and V 5 bases, and 5 bases lay outside the gene matches.

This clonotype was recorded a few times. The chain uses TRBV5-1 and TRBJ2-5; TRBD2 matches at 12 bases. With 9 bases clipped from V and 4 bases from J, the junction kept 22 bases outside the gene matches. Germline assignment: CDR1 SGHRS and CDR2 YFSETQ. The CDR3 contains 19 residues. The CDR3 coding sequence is TGCGCCAACTGCCGAGGCAGGAGCGAACTAGCGGGAGGTTTAGAGACCCAGTACTTC. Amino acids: CANCRGRSELAGGLETQYF.

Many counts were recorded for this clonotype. CDR3 loop: CASSYSPGTSGRWAPYEQYV. In DNA, the CDR3 is TGTGCCAGCAGTTACTCCCCCGGGACTAGCGGTCGTTGGGCCCCCTACGAGCAGTACGTC. The chain links TRBV6-5 to TRBJ2-7; 11 bases agree with TRBD2. V trimming: 0 bases; J trimming: 2 bases; junction bases outside the gene matches: 15. The CDR3 contains 20 residues. The germline V gene has CDR1 MNHEY and CDR2 SVGAGI.

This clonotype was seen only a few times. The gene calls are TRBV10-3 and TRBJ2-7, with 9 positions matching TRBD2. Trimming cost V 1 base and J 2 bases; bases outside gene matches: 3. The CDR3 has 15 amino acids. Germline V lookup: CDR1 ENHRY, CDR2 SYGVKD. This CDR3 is CAISEFGTSPYEQYV. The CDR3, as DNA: TGTGCCATCAGTGAGTTCGGGACTAGCCCCTACGAGCAGTACGTC.

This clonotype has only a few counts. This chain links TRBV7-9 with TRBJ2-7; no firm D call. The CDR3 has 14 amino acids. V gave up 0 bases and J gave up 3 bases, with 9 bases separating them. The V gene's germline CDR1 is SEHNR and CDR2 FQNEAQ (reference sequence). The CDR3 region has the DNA TGTGCCAGCAGCTTAGCGGCTACCTACTACGAGCAGTACTTC. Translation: CASSLAATYYEQYF.

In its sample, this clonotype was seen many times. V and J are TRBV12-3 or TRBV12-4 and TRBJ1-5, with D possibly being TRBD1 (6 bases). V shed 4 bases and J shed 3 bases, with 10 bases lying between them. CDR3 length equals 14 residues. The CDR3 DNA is TGTGCCAGCAGTTCAAGACAGGTCAATCAGCCCCAGCATTTT. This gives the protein CASSSRQVNQPQHF.

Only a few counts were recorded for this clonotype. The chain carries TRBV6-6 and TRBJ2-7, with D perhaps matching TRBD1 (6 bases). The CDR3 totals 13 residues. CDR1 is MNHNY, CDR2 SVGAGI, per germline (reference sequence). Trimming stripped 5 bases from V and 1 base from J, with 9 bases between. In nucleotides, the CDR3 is TGTGCCAGCAGTACCGACAGGTCCTACGAGCAGTACGTC. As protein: CASSTDRSYEQYV.